The table lists the clone carrying this T cell receptor (beta chain) with a few counts. Its specificity is not known. Distinct nucleotide sequences in the sample also encode this CDR3. This record comes from a study of cytomegalovirus exposure and HLA in healthy donors. Study results and limitations: It was confirmed in vitro that a few of the CMV-associated chains were specific for CMV antigens.

Using immunoSEQ multiplex PCR, the repertoire was profiled, and TCRdb retains in-frame clones only, with some absent. The sample records more than 100,000 clones, about 88% being singletons. The receptor comes from a man between 25 and 39 years old in good health and CMV-seronegative. Specimen: PBMCs.

CDR3 nucleotide sequence: TGTGCCTGGAGTCCTACTAGAGAGCTGTTTTTT. Protein product: CAWSPTRELFF. The chain carries TRBV30 and TRBJ2-2; tentatively, D is TRBD2 (5 bases). Germline CDR1 is GTSNPN and CDR2 is SVGIG (reference sequence). The length of the CDR3 is 11 residues. Trimming pared 2 bases from V and 11 bases from J, leaving 9 bases between.